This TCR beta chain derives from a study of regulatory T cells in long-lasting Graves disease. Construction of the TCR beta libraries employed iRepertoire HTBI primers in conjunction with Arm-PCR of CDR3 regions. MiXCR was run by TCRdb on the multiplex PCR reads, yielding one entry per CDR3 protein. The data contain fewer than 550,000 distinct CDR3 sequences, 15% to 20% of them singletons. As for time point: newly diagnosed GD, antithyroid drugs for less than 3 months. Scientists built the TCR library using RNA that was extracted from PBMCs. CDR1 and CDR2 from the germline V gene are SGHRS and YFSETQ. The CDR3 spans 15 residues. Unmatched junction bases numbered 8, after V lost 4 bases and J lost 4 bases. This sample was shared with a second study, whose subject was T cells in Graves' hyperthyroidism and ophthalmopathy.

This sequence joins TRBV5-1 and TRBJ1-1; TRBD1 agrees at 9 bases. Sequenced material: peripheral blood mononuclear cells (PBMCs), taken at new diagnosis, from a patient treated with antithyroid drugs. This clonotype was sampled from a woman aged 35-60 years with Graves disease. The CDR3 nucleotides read TGCGCCAGCAGCGCCACGCCGGACAGGGGCACTGAAGCTTTCTTT. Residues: CASSATPDRGTEAFF. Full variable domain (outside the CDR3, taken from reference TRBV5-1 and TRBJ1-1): KAGVTQTPRYLIKTRGQQVTLSCSPISGHRSVSWYQQTPGQGLQFLFEYFSETQRNKGNFPGRFSGRQFSNSRSEMNVSTLELGDSALYLCASSATPDRGTEAFFGQGTRLTVV.